Listed below are T cell receptor beta chains from one sample, sequenced in a study of OX40 agonist ivuxolimab in advanced cancers. The repertoire was sequenced with immunoSEQ multiplex PCR; TCRdb's copy has only in-frame clones and lacks some. This sample has some 66,000 clones, with around 83% found just once. The sequencing used CD4+ or CD8+ T cells sorted from blood, collected in a trial of the OX40 agonist ivuxolimab. The receptors derive from an adult with an advanced solid tumor such as melanoma, head and neck, liver or kidney cancer. CDR3s include the opening cysteine and the closing phenylalanine or tryptophan. A D gene is named only where the DNA matches it firmly. Size is stated for part of the rows, as once, few or many counts, or as a class when the clone is expanded.

v_gene: TRBV18
abundance: .
d_gene: .
j_gene: TRBJ1-1
CDR3aa: CASSPYGNTEAFF
CDR3nt: TGTGCCAGCTCACCATATGGGAACACTGAAGCTTTCTTT

v_gene: TRBV11-2
abundance: .
d_gene: TRBD1
j_gene: TRBJ1-4
CDR3aa: CASSPGQGNEKLFF
CDR3nt: TGTGCCAGCAGCCCGGGACAGGGTAATGAAAAACTGTTTTTT

v_gene: TRBV5-8
abundance: few
d_gene: TRBD1
j_gene: TRBJ2-5
CDR3aa: CASSLNQGAGETQYF
CDR3nt: TGTGCCAGCAGCTTGAACCAGGGGGCAGGAGAGACCCAGTACTTC

v_gene: TRBV6-4
abundance: .
d_gene: .
j_gene: TRBJ1-1
CDR3aa: CASSEWQGGTEAFF
CDR3nt: TGTGCCAGCAGTGAATGGCAGGGCGGGACTGAAGCTTTCTTT

v_gene: TRBV28
abundance: .
d_gene: .
j_gene: TRBJ1-3
CDR3aa: CASSLSRAEGGNTIYF
CDR3nt: TGTGCCAGCAGTTTATCGCGGGCCGAGGGGGGAAACACCATATATTTT

v_gene: TRBV11-2
abundance: .
d_gene: .
j_gene: TRBJ2-7
CDR3aa: CASSLAEDRYSYEQYF
CDR3nt: TGTGCCAGCAGCTTAGCAGAAGACAGGTACTCCTACGAGCAGTACTTC

v_gene: TRBV6-4
abundance: .
d_gene: .
j_gene: TRBJ2-3
CDR3aa: CASSFWADTQYF
CDR3nt: TGTGCCAGCAGTTTCTGGGCAGATACGCAGTATTTT

v_gene: TRBV19
abundance: once
d_gene: TRBD1
j_gene: TRBJ2-5
CDR3aa: CASSPGGQAIAQYF
CDR3nt: TGTGCCAGTAGTCCCGGAGGACAGGCAATCGCCCAGTACTTC

v_gene: TRBV27
abundance: once
d_gene: TRBD2
j_gene: TRBJ2-3
CDR3aa: CASSFWASGSRDTQYF
CDR3nt: TGTGCCAGCAGTTTTTGGGCTAGCGGGAGTAGAGATACGCAGTATTTT

v_gene: TRBV7-2
abundance: .
d_gene: .
j_gene: TRBJ1-2
CDR3aa: CASSFLEGRYGYTF
CDR3nt: TGTGCCAGCAGCTTCCTCGAAGGGCGCTATGGCTACACCTTC

v_gene: TRBV30
abundance: .
d_gene: TRBD2
j_gene: TRBJ2-7
CDR3aa: CAWRGLVAYEQYF
CDR3nt: TGTGCCTGGAGGGGACTAGTGGCCTACGAGCAGTACTTC

v_gene: TRBV30
abundance: .
d_gene: TRBD2
j_gene: TRBJ2-7
CDR3aa: CARRAGRSYEQYF
CDR3nt: TGTGCCAGAAGAGCGGGAAGATCCTACGAGCAGTACTTC

v_gene: TRBV11-1
abundance: once
d_gene: .
j_gene: TRBJ2-1
CDR3aa: CASSAALLNEQFF
CDR3nt: TGTGCCAGCAGCGCGGCTCTCCTGAATGAGCAGTTCTTC

v_gene: TRBV19
abundance: once
d_gene: .
j_gene: TRBJ1-6
CDR3aa: CASANSRGSNSPLHF
CDR3nt: TGTGCCAGCGCCAATTCCCGGGGTTCGAATTCACCCCTCCACTTT

v_gene: TRBV29-1
abundance: .
d_gene: .
j_gene: TRBJ2-6
CDR3aa: CSAEGGRGANVLTF
CDR3nt: TGCAGCGCCGAGGGGGGGCGCGGGGCCAACGTCCTGACTTTC

v_gene: TRBV25-1
abundance: .
d_gene: TRBD2
j_gene: TRBJ2-1
CDR3aa: CASSDWTSGRIEQFF
CDR3nt: TGTGCCAGCAGTGACTGGACTAGCGGGAGAATTGAGCAGTTCTTC

v_gene: TRBV7-7
abundance: once
d_gene: .
j_gene: TRBJ2-2
CDR3aa: CASRQDGNTGELFF
CDR3nt: TGTGCCAGCAGGCAGGACGGCAACACCGGGGAGCTGTTTTTT

v_gene: TRBV15
abundance: few
d_gene: TRBD2
j_gene: TRBJ2-1
CDR3aa: CATSRDLLSNGRSDNEQFF
CDR3nt: TGTGCCACCAGCAGAGATCTATTATCAAACGGGAGGAGCGACAATGAGCAGTTCTTC

v_gene: TRBV9
abundance: .
d_gene: .
j_gene: TRBJ2-2
CDR3aa: CASSARWATGELFF
CDR3nt: TGTGCCAGCAGCGCCAGGTGGGCAACCGGGGAGCTGTTTTTT

v_gene: TRBV19
abundance: .
d_gene: .
j_gene: TRBJ2-7
CDR3aa: CASSIQGNGPYEQYF
CDR3nt: TGTGCCAGTAGTATTCAGGGGAACGGTCCATACGAGCAGTACTTC

v_gene: TRBV4-2
abundance: .
d_gene: .
j_gene: TRBJ1-1
CDR3aa: CASSQGGTLDTEAFF
CDR3nt: TGTGCCAGCAGCCAGGGCGGGACCCTGGACACTGAAGCTTTCTTT

v_gene: TRBV29-1
abundance: .
d_gene: TRBD2
j_gene: TRBJ2-2
CDR3aa: CSASGRENTGELFF
CDR3nt: TGCAGCGCTAGCGGGAGGGAGAACACCGGGGAGCTGTTTTTT

v_gene: TRBV21-1
abundance: once
d_gene: .
j_gene: TRBJ2-7
CDR3aa: CASSNGGREPSYEQYF
CDR3nt: TGTGCCAGCAGCAATGGGGGGCGGGAGCCCTCCTACGAGCAGTACTTC

v_gene: TRBV2
abundance: .
d_gene: TRBD2
j_gene: TRBJ2-5
CDR3aa: CATAGTSGSGAQYF
CDR3nt: TGTGCCACCGCCGGGACTAGCGGTTCCGGGGCCCAGTACTTC

v_gene: TRBV6-4
abundance: .
d_gene: TRBD2
j_gene: TRBJ2-1
CDR3aa: CASSEMAGAINEQFF
CDR3nt: TGTGCCAGCAGTGAAATGGCGGGAGCCATCAATGAGCAGTTCTTC

v_gene: TRBV25-1
abundance: .
d_gene: .
j_gene: TRBJ2-3
CDR3aa: CASSEYIVLTRADTQYF
CDR3nt: TGTGCCAGCAGTGAATATATTGTGTTAACCCGAGCAGATACGCAGTATTTT

v_gene: TRBV19
abundance: .
d_gene: TRBD1
j_gene: TRBJ2-7
CDR3aa: CASSIVGDSSYEQYF
CDR3nt: TGTGCCAGTAGTATAGTTGGGGACAGTTCCTACGAGCAGTACTTC

v_gene: TRBV19
abundance: .
d_gene: .
j_gene: TRBJ2-4
CDR3aa: CASRPGHGSLDQNIQYF
CDR3nt: TGTGCCAGTAGGCCGGGCCACGGATCCCTCGACCAAAACATTCAGTACTTC

v_gene: TRBV2
abundance: many
d_gene: TRBD1
j_gene: TRBJ2-3
CDR3aa: CASRGQGLTDTQYF
CDR3nt: TGTGCCAGCAGGGGACAGGGGTTGACAGATACGCAGTATTTT

v_gene: TRBV30
abundance: .
d_gene: TRBD2
j_gene: TRBJ2-3
CDR3aa: CAWSSGNTDTQYF
CDR3nt: TGTGCCTGGAGCAGCGGGAACACAGATACGCAGTATTTT

v_gene: TRBV6-5
abundance: .
d_gene: .
j_gene: TRBJ1-1
CDR3aa: CASSRLRISNTEAFF
CDR3nt: TGTGCCAGCAGCCGCCTCCGGATATCGAACACTGAAGCTTTCTTT

v_gene: TRBV2
abundance: .
d_gene: TRBD2
j_gene: TRBJ2-2
CDR3aa: CASRAGARTGELFF
CDR3nt: TGTGCCAGCCGAGCGGGAGCTCGCACCGGGGAGCTGTTTTTT

v_gene: TRBV15
abundance: .
d_gene: TRBD2
j_gene: TRBJ2-7
CDR3aa: CATSPTGTSGSSYEQYF
CDR3nt: TGTGCCACCAGCCCAACCGGGACTAGCGGCAGCTCCTACGAGCAGTACTTC

v_gene: TRBV19
abundance: .
d_gene: TRBD2
j_gene: TRBJ2-2
CDR3aa: CASTSRTSGRGYTGELFF
CDR3nt: TGTGCCAGTACCTCAAGGACTAGCGGGAGAGGGTACACCGGGGAGCTGTTTTTT

v_gene: TRBV27
abundance: once
d_gene: TRBD2
j_gene: TRBJ2-1
CDR3aa: CASSGGLAGGPSNEQFF
CDR3nt: TGTGCCAGCTCTGGAGGGCTAGCGGGAGGACCATCCAATGAGCAGTTCTTC

v_gene: TRBV5-1
abundance: .
d_gene: TRBD2
j_gene: TRBJ2-3
CDR3aa: CASSRSGTSTDTQYF
CDR3nt: TGCGCCAGCAGCCGTAGCGGGACTAGCACAGATACGCAGTATTTT

v_gene: TRBV29-1
abundance: .
d_gene: .
j_gene: TRBJ2-7
CDR3aa: CSVRSSHYEQYF
CDR3nt: TGCAGCGTTCGTAGCTCCCACTACGAGCAGTACTTC

v_gene: TRBV10-1
abundance: .
d_gene: .
j_gene: TRBJ1-1
CDR3aa: CASSVDQNTEAFF
CDR3nt: TGCGCCAGCAGTGTGGACCAGAACACTGAAGCTTTCTTT

v_gene: TRBV28
abundance: .
d_gene: .
j_gene: TRBJ1-2
CDR3aa: CASSLRGVGYTF
CDR3nt: TGTGCCAGCAGTTTAAGGGGCGTCGGCTACACCTTC

v_gene: TRBV14
abundance: .
d_gene: .
j_gene: TRBJ1-2
CDR3aa: CASSPDRFRYGYTF
CDR3nt: TGTGCCAGCAGCCCCGACAGGTTCCGCTATGGCTACACCTTC

v_gene: TRBV27
abundance: once
d_gene: TRBD2
j_gene: TRBJ2-7
CDR3aa: CASSRRGGEQYF
CDR3nt: TGTGCCAGCAGTCGCCGCGGGGGGGAGCAGTACTTC

v_gene: TRBV2
abundance: once
d_gene: .
j_gene: TRBJ1-5
CDR3aa: CASSDGEYQPQHF
CDR3nt: TGTGCCAGCAGTGACGGGGAATATCAGCCCCAGCATTTT

v_gene: TRBV5-4
abundance: .
d_gene: .
j_gene: TRBJ2-3
CDR3aa: CASSLSGPGPYTQYF
CDR3nt: TGTGCCAGCAGCCTTAGCGGACCGGGACCCTATACGCAGTATTTT

v_gene: TRBV7-9
abundance: .
d_gene: TRBD2
j_gene: TRBJ2-1
CDR3aa: CASRGSGTSGIGYNEQFF
CDR3nt: TGTGCCAGCAGGGGGTCCGGGACTAGCGGGATAGGATACAATGAGCAGTTCTTC

v_gene: TRBV4-1
abundance: once
d_gene: TRBD2
j_gene: TRBJ2-5
CDR3aa: CASSQEGGTSGNRETQYF
CDR3nt: TGCGCCAGCAGCCAAGAAGGGGGGACTAGCGGGAACAGAGAGACCCAGTACTTC

v_gene: TRBV2
abundance: few
d_gene: .
j_gene: TRBJ2-1
CDR3aa: CASREQGDEQFF
CDR3nt: TGTGCCAGCAGGGAACAGGGTGATGAGCAGTTCTTC

v_gene: TRBV6-6
abundance: few
d_gene: .
j_gene: TRBJ1-1
CDR3aa: CASLTARMNTEAFF
CDR3nt: TGTGCCAGCCTCACAGCGCGTATGAACACTGAAGCTTTCTTT

v_gene: TRBV6-6
abundance: .
d_gene: TRBD1
j_gene: TRBJ2-7
CDR3aa: CASGSGGSYEQYF
CDR3nt: TGTGCCAGCGGATCAGGGGGCTCCTACGAGCAGTACTTC

v_gene: TRBV5-6
abundance: .
d_gene: TRBD2
j_gene: TRBJ2-3
CDR3aa: CASSLGLAGVTDTQYF
CDR3nt: TGTGCCAGCAGCTTGGGACTAGCGGGAGTTACAGATACGCAGTATTTT

v_gene: TRBV2
abundance: few
d_gene: .
j_gene: TRBJ1-1
CDR3aa: CASSDGRKNTEAFF
CDR3nt: TGTGCCAGCAGTGATGGGCGGAAGAACACTGAAGCTTTCTTT

v_gene: TRBV28
abundance: .
d_gene: TRBD1
j_gene: TRBJ2-5
CDR3aa: CASSLAGGQETQYF
CDR3nt: TGTGCCAGCAGCCTCGCAGGGGGTCAAGAGACCCAGTACTTC

v_gene: TRBV27
abundance: .
d_gene: .
j_gene: TRBJ2-2
CDR3aa: CASSPGRAPGELFF
CDR3nt: TGTGCCAGCAGCCCCGGTCGCGCACCCGGGGAGCTGTTTTTT

v_gene: TRBV6-4
abundance: .
d_gene: TRBD1
j_gene: TRBJ1-1
CDR3aa: CASSDSTGVGTEAFF
CDR3nt: TGTGCCAGCAGTGACTCGACAGGGGTAGGCACTGAAGCTTTCTTT

v_gene: TRBV29-1
abundance: few
d_gene: .
j_gene: TRBJ2-2
CDR3aa: CSVGQAANTGELFF
CDR3nt: TGCAGCGTTGGACAGGCTGCCAACACCGGGGAGCTGTTTTTT

v_gene: TRBV15
abundance: .
d_gene: .
j_gene: TRBJ1-2
CDR3aa: CATSSGNRRNYGYTF
CDR3nt: TGTGCCACCAGCAGTGGAAACAGGAGAAACTATGGCTACACCTTC

v_gene: TRBV19
abundance: .
d_gene: .
j_gene: TRBJ1-1
CDR3aa: CASSTDGDTEAFF
CDR3nt: TGTGCCAGTAGCACCGACGGGGACACTGAAGCTTTCTTT

v_gene: TRBV19
abundance: .
d_gene: TRBD2
j_gene: TRBJ2-1
CDR3aa: CASSIIRLAPSSYNEQFF
CDR3nt: TGTGCCAGTAGTATTATCCGACTAGCGCCAAGCTCCTACAATGAGCAGTTCTTC

v_gene: TRBV19
abundance: .
d_gene: TRBD1
j_gene: TRBJ2-5
CDR3aa: CASSMRGQGGQETQYF
CDR3nt: TGTGCCAGTAGTATGCGGGGACAGGGAGGCCAAGAGACCCAGTACTTC